A single sample is the source of the 28 T cell receptor beta chains below, sequenced in a study of T cell changes during pregnancy in multiple sclerosis. TCRdb's copy holds only in-frame clones and misses some; the assay was immunoSEQ multiplex PCR. Among 35,000 to 50,000 clones listed, roughly nine tenths were seen once. The sample here was CD4+ T cells from peripheral blood mononuclear cells, taken after pregnancy. The receptor source for this set is a female donor with multiple sclerosis, enrolled in a pregnancy study.

V usage is TRBV19 and J usage is TRBJ2-3; TRBD2 matches at 15 bases. The V and J ends lost 5 bases and 6 bases, in that order; junction bases with no gene match: 9. The CDR3 has 17 amino acids. Germline lookup yields CDR1 LNHDA and CDR2 SQIVND (reference sequence). CDR3 loop: CASSRPGLAGGGDTQYF. The CDR3 region has the DNA TGTGCCAGTAGTCGGCCGGGACTAGCGGGAGGTGGGGATACGCAGTATTTT.

This clone was found once. The gene calls are TRBV5-6 and TRBJ2-3; no clear D gene. V lost 6 bases and J 9 bases, leaving 14 bases between the germline ends. CDR3 length: 12 amino acids. The germline gives CDR1 SGHDT, CDR2 YYEEEE. The DNA for the CDR3 is TGTGCCAGCATGGTAGGCGGTCTGACGCAGTATTTT. Protein: CASMVGGLTQYF. Looking up the rest from reference TRBV5-6 and TRBJ2-3 gives the full variable domain: DAGVTQSPTHLIKTRGQQVTLRCSPKSGHDTVSWYQQALGQGPQFIFQYYEEEERQRGNFPDRFSGHQFPNYSSELNVNALLLGDSALYLCASMVGGLTQYFGPGTRLTVL.

The V gene is TRBV13, the J gene TRBJ1-5; D unresolved. Trimming shortened V by 4 bases and J by 6 bases, and 7 bases separated the two germline ends. The germline CDR1 and CDR2 sequences are PRHDT and FYEKMQ (reference sequence). CDR3 length: 12 amino acids. CDR3 nucleotides: TGTGCCAGCAGCTCGGGAGGTCAGCCCCAGCATTTT. Its translation: CASSSGGQPQHF.

The rearrangement links TRBV19 to TRBJ2-2; 7 nucleotides line up with TRBD2. J was trimmed by 4 bases and V by 7 bases; bases with no gene match: 15. In germline, CDR1 is LNHDA, CDR2 SQIVND (reference sequence). The CDR3 loop spans 17 amino acids. CDR3 sequence: CASTPRGGAGATGELFF. In nucleotides, the CDR3 is TGTGCCAGTACCCCTAGGGGTGGCGCGGGAGCCACCGGGGAGCTGTTTTTT.

The CDR3 coding sequence is TGTGCCAGCCATTACTATGGCTACACCTTC. Its protein product is CASHYYGYTF. V is TRBV6-1 and J is TRBJ1-2; D not resolved. Germline V lookup: CDR1 MNHNS, CDR2 SASEGT. V lost 8 bases and J lost 3, with 4 bases in between. This CDR3 is built from 10 residues.

The chain couples TRBV6-5 to TRBJ2-7, with 8 nucleotides matching TRBD1. V lost 5 bases and J lost 3; bases outside the gene matches: 3. The germline CDR1 and CDR2 sequences are MNHEY and SVGAGI. The CDR3 has 13 residues. As DNA, the CDR3 is TGTGCCAGCAGTATGGACAGGGTCTACGAGCAGTACTTC. Translation gives CASSMDRVYEQYF.

The chain employs TRBV29-1 and TRBJ2-1, with TRBD1 matching 7 bases. The germline V gene has CDR1 SQVTM and CDR2 ANQGSEA. Trimming removed 5 bases from V and 12 bases from J; junction bases left unmatched: 4. This CDR3 comprises 10 residues. The CDR3 loop reads CSVRTGGQFF. The CDR3 DNA is TGCAGCGTTCGGACAGGTGGGCAGTTCTTC.

This clone came up a few times. CDR3 amino acids: CASSLGQGDTEAFF. CDR3 bases: TGTGCCAGCAGCTTAGGACAGGGGGACACTGAAGCTTTCTTT. The chain combines TRBV13 with TRBJ1-1; 8 bases are a match to TRBD1. Germline lookup yields CDR1 PRHDT and CDR2 FYEKMQ (reference sequence). CDR3 length equals 14 residues. The V gene end was trimmed by 0 bases and the J gene end by 3 bases; junction bases not matched to a gene: 0.

This clone was seen a few times. The J gene is TRBJ1-1, the V gene TRBV7-3; 10 bases are a match to TRBD1. V lost 5 bases, J lost 6 bases, and 6 bases stayed unmatched. This CDR3 has 14 amino acids. Germline V gives CDR1 SGHTA, CDR2 FQGTGA. CDR3 nucleotide sequence: TGTGCCAGCAGCCCGGACAGGGGGTCCCCTGAAGCTTTCTTT. This sequence encodes CASSPDRGSPEAFF.

This sequence joins TRBV5-6 and TRBJ1-5; TRBD1 aligns across 9 bases. The CDR3 is made up of 14 amino acids. Germline assignment: CDR1 SGHDT and CDR2 YYEEEE. V shed 2 bases, J shed 4 bases, and the junction held 1 base outside the gene matches. CDR3 loop: CASSLQGANQPQHF. The CDR3, as DNA: TGTGCCAGCAGCTTACAGGGGGCGAATCAGCCCCAGCATTTT.

The rearrangement uses TRBV18 and TRBJ1-1, with 10 bases identical to TRBD1. V gave up 3 bases and J gave up 8 bases; unmatched junction bases: 3. This CDR3 comprises 13 residues. Germline CDR1 reads KGHSH; CDR2 reads LQKENI. The CDR3 region has the DNA TGTGCCAGCTCACCCCCGGACAGGGGGGAAGCTTTCTTT. Translated: CASSPPDRGEAFF.

The chain combines TRBV9 with TRBJ2-7; 10 nucleotides match TRBD1. V dropped 3 bases and J dropped 4; count of bases not matched to a gene: 4. CDR1 and CDR2 (germline): SGDLS, YYNGEE. The CDR3 consists of 14 residues. In nucleotides, the CDR3 is TGTGCCAGCAGCGCCGGGACAGGGGTATACGAGCAGTACTTC. It encodes CASSAGTGVYEQYF.

The J gene is TRBJ1-1, the V gene TRBV5-1; possible D gene TRBD1, 5 bases. Trimming stripped 7 bases from V and 4 bases from J, with 17 bases between. Looked up from germline, CDR1 is SGHRS and CDR2 is YFSETQ. The CDR3 runs 14 residues. The CDR3 is CASGGQGWTTEAFF. CDR3 DNA sequence: TGCGCCAGCGGTGGCCAGGGTTGGACCACTGAAGCTTTCTTT.

The V and J genes are TRBV19 and TRBJ1-4; D might be TRBD1 (6 bases). V was shortened by 10 bases and J by 7 bases, with 22 bases between the two germline ends. The CDR3 consists of 15 residues. CDR1 and CDR2 (germline): LNHDA, SQIVND (reference sequence). This chain's CDR3 is CAIEDPGEWVEKLFF. The CDR3 nucleotides read TGTGCCATCGAGGACCCAGGGGAGTGGGTTGAAAAACTGTTTTTT.

The rearrangement joins TRBV28 to TRBJ1-1, with 8 bases aligning to TRBD1. The CDR3 spans 14 residues. Per germline, CDR1 MDHEN and CDR2 SYDVKM. With V trimmed by 4 bases and J by 1 base, 2 bases remained unmatched. The CDR3 DNA sequence: TGTGCCAGCAGTTACACAGGGGGGAACACTGAAGCTTTCTTT. Its translation is CASSYTGGNTEAFF.

V gene TRBV28 combines with J gene TRBJ2-3, with D maybe TRBD1 (5 bases). The length of the CDR3 is 14 residues. V was clipped by 6 bases and J by 0 bases, with 10 bases between them. Germline-derived CDR1 and CDR2 are MDHEN and SYDVKM. CDR3 residues: CASRRQRSTDTQYF. CDR3 bases: TGTGCCAGCAGACGACAGCGAAGCACAGATACGCAGTATTTT.

The chain is built from TRBV18 and TRBJ1-1; possibly TRBD1 for D (5 bases). Trimming removed 3 bases at V and 10 bases at J, with 21 bases between. The CDR3 totals 15 residues. The germline V gene encodes CDR1 KGHSH and CDR2 LQKENI. CDR3 residues: CASSPGPGSRDSAFF. Written as DNA, the CDR3 is TGTGCCAGCTCACCGGGTCCAGGGTCGAGGGACTCAGCTTTCTTT.

V usage is TRBV9 and J usage is TRBJ1-5; D gene ambiguous. Germline V gene data show CDR1 as SGDLS and CDR2 as YYNGEE. Trimming pared 2 bases from V and 5 bases from J, leaving 14 bases between. The CDR3 loop spans 15 amino acids. The CDR3 is CASSVDYKVDQPQHF. The CDR3 DNA is TGTGCCAGCAGCGTCGACTATAAGGTAGATCAGCCCCAGCATTTT.

The chain has TRBV28 and TRBJ1-1, with D unclear. CDR3 length equals 14 residues. CDR1 and CDR2 from the germline V gene are MDHEN and SYDVKM. V was cut by 5 bases and J by 1 base, with 11 bases left in between. CDR3 protein: CASSRPTPNTEAFF. In nucleotides, the CDR3 is TGTGCCAGCAGTCGACCGACACCGAACACTGAAGCTTTCTTT.

The gene calls are TRBV7-9 and TRBJ2-1; no clear D. CDR3 length: 15 residues. V dropped 3 bases and J dropped 0 bases, with 9 bases sitting between them. Germline values: CDR1 SEHNR, CDR2 FQNEAQ (reference sequence). CDR3 region: CASSLSLGSYNEQFF. CDR3 sequence (DNA): TGTGCCAGCAGCTTGTCGCTAGGCTCCTACAATGAGCAGTTCTTC.

This sequence joins TRBV7-2 and TRBJ1-5; TRBD1 agrees at 7 bases. This CDR3 region has 18 residues. Germline V gene data show CDR1 as SGHTA and CDR2 as FQGNSA. Germline trimming cut 5 bases from V and 0 bases from J; bases unmatched to any gene: 13. The chain's CDR3 is CASSATGKRTYSNQPQHF. The CDR3 coding sequence is TGTGCCAGCAGCGCGACAGGGAAGCGGACATATAGCAATCAGCCCCAGCATTTT.

This chain links TRBV12-2 with TRBJ2-1; the D call of TRBD2 is as the table states it, not checked on the DNA. TRBV12-2 is a recognized pseudogene. The CDR3 sequence is 15 residues long. The CDR3 DNA follows: TGTGCAAGTCGCTTAGTAATCCGGGTGGGCAATGAGCAGTTCTTC. This gives the protein CASRLVIRVGNEQFF.

This chain uses TRBV19 with TRBJ2-6, with D unclear. The CDR3 is 14 residues long. Germline V gene lookup returns CDR1 LNHDA and CDR2 SQIVND (reference sequence). Trimming took 4 bases from V and 1 from J, leaving 5 bases between them. This chain's CDR3 is CASSTKSGANVLTF. DNA of the CDR3: TGTGCCAGTAGTACCAAATCTGGGGCCAACGTCCTGACTTTC. Using reference TRBV19 and TRBJ2-6 for the parts outside the CDR3, the full variable domain is DGGITQSPKYLFRKEGQNVTLSCEQNLNHDAMYWYRQDPGQGLRLIYYSQIVNDFQKGDIAEGYSVSREKKESFPLTVTSAQKNPTAFYLCASSTKSGANVLTFGAGSRLTVL.

This clone was found once. The V gene is TRBV12-5, the J gene TRBJ2-7; 9 positions match TRBD1. The trim removed 5 bases at V and 2 bases at J, leaving 7 bases unmatched. The CDR3 has 15 residues. Germline CDR1 and CDR2: LGHNT and FRNRAP. CDR3 DNA: TGTGCTAGTGGTGCGGACCGGGACAGGGCCTACGAGCAGTACTTC. The encoded protein is CASGADRDRAYEQYF.

This clone has just one count. The chain links TRBV30 to TRBJ2-7, with a weak D call TRBD1 (6 bases). The CDR3 is 14 residues long. CDR1 and CDR2 from the germline V gene are GTSNPN and SVGIG (reference sequence). V was cut by 0 bases and J by 7 bases, with 16 bases left in between. CDR3 DNA sequence: TGTGCCTGGAGTGTCCAGGGGAAAGGATGGGAGCAGTACTTC. Residues: CAWSVQGKGWEQYF.

This clone was detected once. The V call is TRBV19, the J call TRBJ2-5, with TRBD2 matching 12 bases. CDR3 length: 15 residues. In germline, CDR1 is LNHDA, CDR2 SQIVND (reference sequence). V trimming: 6 bases; J trimming: 2 bases; junction bases outside the gene matches: 4. The CDR3 DNA reads as TGTGCCAGTAGACTAGCGGGAGGTGGACAAGAGACCCAGTACTTC. It is translated as CASRLAGGGQETQYF.

This chain uses TRBV9 with TRBJ1-3; weak D call: TRBD1 (6 bases). The germline V gene has CDR1 SGDLS and CDR2 YYNGEE. V lost 4 bases and J 7 bases, leaving 18 bases between the germline ends. CDR3 size: 15 residues. The CDR3 nucleotides are TGTGCCAGCAGCTTTTCGGCAGGGGCACAGAACACCATATATTTT. Encoded protein: CASSFSAGAQNTIYF.

The chain joins TRBV7-2 to TRBJ2-1, with TRBD2 identical over 7 bases. The ends lost 3 bases at V and 10 bases at J; junction bases unmatched: 6. Per germline, CDR1 SGHTA and CDR2 FQGNSA. This CDR3 is 13 amino acids long. In DNA, the CDR3 is TGTGCCAGCAGCTTGGGGGGGACTGGGGAGCAGTTCTTC. Protein sequence: CASSLGGTGEQFF. Drawing the rest from reference TRBV7-2 and TRBJ2-1, the complete variable domain is GAGVSQSPSNKVTEKGKDVELRCDPISGHTALYWYRQSLGQGLEFLIYFQGNSAPDKSGLPSDRFSAERTGGSVSTLTIQRTQQEDSAVYLCASSLGGTGEQFFGPGTRLTVL.